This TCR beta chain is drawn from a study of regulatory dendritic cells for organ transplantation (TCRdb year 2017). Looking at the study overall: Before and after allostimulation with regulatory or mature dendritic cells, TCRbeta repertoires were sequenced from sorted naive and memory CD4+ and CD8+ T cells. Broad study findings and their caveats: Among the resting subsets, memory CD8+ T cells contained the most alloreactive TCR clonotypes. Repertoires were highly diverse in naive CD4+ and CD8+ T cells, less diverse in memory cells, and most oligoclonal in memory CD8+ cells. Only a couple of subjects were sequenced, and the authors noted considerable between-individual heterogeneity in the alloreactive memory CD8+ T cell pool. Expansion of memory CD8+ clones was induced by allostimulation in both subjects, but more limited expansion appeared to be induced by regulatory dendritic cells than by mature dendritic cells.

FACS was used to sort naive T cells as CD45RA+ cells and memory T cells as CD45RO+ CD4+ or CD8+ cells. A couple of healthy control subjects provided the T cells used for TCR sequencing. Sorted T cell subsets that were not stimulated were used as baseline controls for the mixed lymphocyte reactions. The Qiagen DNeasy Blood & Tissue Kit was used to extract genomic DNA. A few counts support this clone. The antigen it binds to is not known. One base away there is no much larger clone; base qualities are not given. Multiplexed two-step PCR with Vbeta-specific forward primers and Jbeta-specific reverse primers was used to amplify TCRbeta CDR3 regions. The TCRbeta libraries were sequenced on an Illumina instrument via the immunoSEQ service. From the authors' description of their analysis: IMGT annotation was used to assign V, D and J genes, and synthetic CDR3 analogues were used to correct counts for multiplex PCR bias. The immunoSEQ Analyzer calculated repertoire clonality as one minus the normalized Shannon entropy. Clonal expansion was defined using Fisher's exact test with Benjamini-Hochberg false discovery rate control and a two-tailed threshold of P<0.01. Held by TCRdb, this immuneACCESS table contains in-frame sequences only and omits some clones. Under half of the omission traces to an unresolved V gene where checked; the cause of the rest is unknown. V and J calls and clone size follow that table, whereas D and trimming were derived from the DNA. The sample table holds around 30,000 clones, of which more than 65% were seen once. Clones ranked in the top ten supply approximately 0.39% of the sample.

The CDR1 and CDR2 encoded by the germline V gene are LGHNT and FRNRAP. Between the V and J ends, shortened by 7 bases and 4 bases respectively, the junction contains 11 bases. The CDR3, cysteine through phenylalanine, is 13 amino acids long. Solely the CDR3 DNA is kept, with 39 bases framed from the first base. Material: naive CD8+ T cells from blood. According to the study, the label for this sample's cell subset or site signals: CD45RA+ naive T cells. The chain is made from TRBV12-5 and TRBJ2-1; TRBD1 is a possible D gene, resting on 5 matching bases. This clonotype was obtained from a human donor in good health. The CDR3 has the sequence CASAPDSYNEQFF. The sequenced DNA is TGTGCTAGTGCCCCCGACAGTTACAATGAGCAGTTCTTC.